One sample yielded the 10 T cell receptor beta chains listed below, sequenced in a study of cytomegalovirus exposure and HLA in healthy donors. This PCR relied on a set of 60 Vbeta primers and 13 Jbeta primers. Sequencing was performed with immunoSEQ multiplex PCR; in TCRdb, only in-frame clones are kept and a portion is missing. Seen here are 250,000 to 300,000 clones, 70% to 90% observed once, and the top ten hold 1.5% to 2%. Sequencing used PBMCs. Every receptor here comes from a middle-aged woman in good health and CMV-seropositive.

V gene TRBV30 combines with J gene TRBJ1-2, with 8 nucleotides matching TRBD1. After removal of 4 bases from V and 4 bases from J, the junction contained 8 bases not matched to a gene. This CDR3 is built from 14 residues. From germline, CDR1 is GTSNPN and CDR2 SVGIG (reference sequence). This CDR3 is CAWTPDREIYGYTF. The DNA of the CDR3 is TGTGCCTGGACCCCGGACAGGGAGATCTATGGCTACACCTTC.

The CDR3 here is CASSPIAGAPGNNEQFF. The CDR3 DNA reads as TGTGCCAGCTCACCAATAGCGGGAGCTCCAGGGAACAATGAGCAGTTCTTC. The rearrangement links TRBV18 to TRBJ2-1, with 9 bases identical to TRBD2. The CDR3 sequence is 17 residues long. Germline CDR1 and CDR2: KGHSH and LQKENI. V trimming: 2 bases; J trimming: 5 bases; junction bases outside the gene matches: 10.

V is TRBV21-1 and J is TRBJ1-5; the table's D gene call, TRBD1, was not cross checked with the DNA. TRBV21-1 is annotated as a pseudogene. The CDR3 totals 18 residues. CDR3 protein: CASSKVGTGGRGNQPQHF. The CDR3 nucleotides read TGTGCCAGCAGCAAAGTCGGGACAGGGGGCAGAGGCAATCAGCCCCAGCATTTT.

This clone was observed a handful of times. This chain connects TRBV18 to TRBJ2-7; 13 bases fit TRBD2. With 6 bases clipped from V and 3 bases from J, the junction kept 5 bases outside the gene matches. Germline lookup yields CDR1 KGHSH and CDR2 LQKENI. CDR3 length equals 15 residues. CDR3 region: CASSTRLAGGYEQYF. For the CDR3, the DNA is TGTGCCAGCTCGACAAGACTAGCGGGAGGCTACGAGCAGTACTTC.

The chain has TRBV4-2 and TRBJ1-1; 8 bases line up with TRBD1. Looked up from germline, CDR1 is LGHNA and CDR2 is YNFKEQ. V lost 0 bases, J lost 3 bases, and 3 bases stayed unmatched. This CDR3 comprises 15 residues. The CDR3 DNA reads as TGTGCCAGCAGCCAAGAGACAGGGGATTACACTGAAGCTTTCTTT. It translates to CASSQETGDYTEAFF.

The chain joins TRBV4-2 to TRBJ2-6; D unclear. The CDR3 is 16 amino acids. The germline V gene has CDR1 LGHNA and CDR2 YNFKEQ. The V and J ends lost 0 bases and 0 bases respectively, with 6 bases between them. This CDR3 is CASSQDEHSGANVLTF. In nucleotides, the CDR3 is TGTGCCAGCAGCCAAGACGAACACTCTGGGGCCAACGTCCTGACTTTC.

The V call is TRBV5-1, the J call TRBJ2-2; possible D gene TRBD1, 6 bases. V shed 5 bases and J shed 4 bases, with 15 bases lying between them. The CDR3 covers 15 residues. Germline V gene lookup returns CDR1 SGHRS and CDR2 YFSETQ. CDR3 loop: CASRYEGTPTGELFF. DNA of the CDR3: TGCGCCAGCAGGTACGAAGGGACACCCACCGGGGAGCTGTTTTTT.

The chain combines TRBV27 with TRBJ1-5; D perhaps matches TRBD1 (6 bases). The V end was cut by 6 bases, the J end by 0 bases, with 18 bases between. Per germline, CDR1 MNHEY and CDR2 SMNVEV (reference sequence). The CDR3 loop spans 17 amino acids. The CDR3 DNA follows: TGTGCCAGCAGAGGGACATCCGACTTCTATAGCAATCAGCCCCAGCATTTT. It is translated as CASRGTSDFYSNQPQHF.

The chain has TRBV4-1 and TRBJ2-5; 7 bases line up with TRBD1. The germline gives CDR1 MGHRA, CDR2 YSYEKL. V trimming: 4 bases; J trimming: 4 bases; junction bases outside the gene matches: 9. The CDR3 loop spans 15 amino acids. This CDR3 reads CASSLQGDWGETQYF. CDR3 sequence (DNA): TGCGCCAGCAGCCTTCAGGGGGATTGGGGAGAGACCCAGTACTTC.

This chain uses TRBV19 with TRBJ1-1, with 9 bases fitting TRBD1. CDR1 and CDR2 (germline): LNHDA, SQIVND (reference sequence). The CDR3 length is 17 residues. V shed 3 bases, J shed 2 bases, and the junction held 10 bases outside the gene matches. The CDR3 loop reads CASSIRTGVNYNTEAFF. DNA for the CDR3: TGTGCCAGTAGTATCCGGACAGGGGTGAACTACAACACTGAAGCTTTCTTT.